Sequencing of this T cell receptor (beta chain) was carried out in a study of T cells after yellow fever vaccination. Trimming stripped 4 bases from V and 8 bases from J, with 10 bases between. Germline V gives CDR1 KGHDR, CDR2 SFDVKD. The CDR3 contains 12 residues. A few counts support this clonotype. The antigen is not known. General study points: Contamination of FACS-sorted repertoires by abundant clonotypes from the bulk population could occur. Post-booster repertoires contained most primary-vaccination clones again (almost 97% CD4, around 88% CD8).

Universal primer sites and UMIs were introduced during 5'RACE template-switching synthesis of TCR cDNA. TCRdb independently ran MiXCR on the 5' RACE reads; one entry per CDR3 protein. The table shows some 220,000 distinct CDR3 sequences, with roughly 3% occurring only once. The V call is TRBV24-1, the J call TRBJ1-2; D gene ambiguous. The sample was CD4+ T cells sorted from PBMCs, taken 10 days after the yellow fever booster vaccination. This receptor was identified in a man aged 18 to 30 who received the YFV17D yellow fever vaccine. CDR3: CATSDPFEGYTF. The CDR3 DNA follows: TGTGCCACCAGTGACCCTTTCGAAGGCTACACCTTC.